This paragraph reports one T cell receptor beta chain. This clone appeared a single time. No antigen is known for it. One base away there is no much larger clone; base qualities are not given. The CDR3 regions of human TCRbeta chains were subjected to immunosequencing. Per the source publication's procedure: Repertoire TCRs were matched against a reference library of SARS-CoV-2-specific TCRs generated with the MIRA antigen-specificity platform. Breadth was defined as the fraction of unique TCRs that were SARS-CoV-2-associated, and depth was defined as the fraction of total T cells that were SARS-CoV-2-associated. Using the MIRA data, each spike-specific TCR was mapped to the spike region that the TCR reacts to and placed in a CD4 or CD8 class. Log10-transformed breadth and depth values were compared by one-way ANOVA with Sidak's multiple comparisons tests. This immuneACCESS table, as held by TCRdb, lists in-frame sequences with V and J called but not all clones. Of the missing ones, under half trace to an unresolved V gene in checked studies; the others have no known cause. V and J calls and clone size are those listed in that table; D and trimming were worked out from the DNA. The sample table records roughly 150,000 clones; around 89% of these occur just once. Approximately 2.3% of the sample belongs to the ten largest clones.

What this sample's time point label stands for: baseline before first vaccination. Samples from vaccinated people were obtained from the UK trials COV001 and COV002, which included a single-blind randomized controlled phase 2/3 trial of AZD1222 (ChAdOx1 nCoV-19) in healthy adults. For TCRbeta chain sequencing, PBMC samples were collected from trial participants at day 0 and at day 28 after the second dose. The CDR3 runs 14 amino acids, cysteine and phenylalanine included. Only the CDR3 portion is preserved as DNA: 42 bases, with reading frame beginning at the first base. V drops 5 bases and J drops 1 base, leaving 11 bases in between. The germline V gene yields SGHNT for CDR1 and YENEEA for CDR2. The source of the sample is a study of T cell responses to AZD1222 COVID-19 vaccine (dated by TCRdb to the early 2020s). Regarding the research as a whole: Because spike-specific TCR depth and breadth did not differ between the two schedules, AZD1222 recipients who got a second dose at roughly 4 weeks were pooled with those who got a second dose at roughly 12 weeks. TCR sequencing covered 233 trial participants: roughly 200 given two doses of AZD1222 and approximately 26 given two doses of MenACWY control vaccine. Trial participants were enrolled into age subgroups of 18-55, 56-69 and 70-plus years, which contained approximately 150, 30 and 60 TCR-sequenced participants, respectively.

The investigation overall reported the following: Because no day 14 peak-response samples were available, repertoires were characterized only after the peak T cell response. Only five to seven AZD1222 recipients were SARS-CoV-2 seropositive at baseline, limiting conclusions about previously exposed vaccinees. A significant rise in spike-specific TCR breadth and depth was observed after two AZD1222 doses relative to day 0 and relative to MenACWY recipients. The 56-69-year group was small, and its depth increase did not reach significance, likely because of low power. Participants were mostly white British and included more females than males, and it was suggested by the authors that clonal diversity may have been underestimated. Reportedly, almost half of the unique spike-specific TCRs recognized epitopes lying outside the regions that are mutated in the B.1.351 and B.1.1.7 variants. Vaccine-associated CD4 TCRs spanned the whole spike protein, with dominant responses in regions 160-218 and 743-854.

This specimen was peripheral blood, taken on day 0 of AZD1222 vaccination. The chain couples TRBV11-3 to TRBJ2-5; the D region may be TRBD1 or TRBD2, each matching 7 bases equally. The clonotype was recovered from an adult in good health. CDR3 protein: CASSQGGLQETQYF. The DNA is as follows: TGTGCCAGCAGCCAGGGGGGGCTCCAAGAGACCCAGTACTTC. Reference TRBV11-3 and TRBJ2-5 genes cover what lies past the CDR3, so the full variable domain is EAGVVQSPRYKIIEKKQPVAFWCNPISGHNTLYWYLQNLGQGPELLIRYENEEAVDDSQLPKDRFSAERLKGVDSTLKIQPAELGDSAVYLCASSQGGLQETQYFGPGTRLLVL.